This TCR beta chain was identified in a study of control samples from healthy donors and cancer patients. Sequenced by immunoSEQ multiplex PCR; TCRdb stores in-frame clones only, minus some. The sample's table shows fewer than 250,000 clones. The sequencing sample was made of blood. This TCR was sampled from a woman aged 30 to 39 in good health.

The CDR3 region has the DNA TGTGCCAGCACCGGTGGGGGGGGCACTGAAGCTTTCTTT. This sequence encodes CASTGGGGTEAFF. This rearrangement joins TRBV12-3 or TRBV12-4 to TRBJ1-1; D perhaps matches TRBD1 (5 bases). The CDR3 is made up of 13 amino acids. V gave up 7 bases and J gave up 4 bases, with 13 bases separating them.